Listed below are T cell receptor beta chains from one sample, sequenced in a study of cytomegalovirus exposure and HLA in healthy donors. TCRdb's table, derived via immunoSEQ multiplex PCR, lists solely in-frame clones and lacks some. The sample records hundreds of thousands of clones, roughly 89% being singletons. The material sequenced was PBMCs. All receptors derive from a young woman in good health and CMV-seronegative. CDR3s include the opening cysteine and the closing phenylalanine or tryptophan. The D gene is left open where the match is weak. Some rows have no size entry. The others give once, few or many, or a class for an expanded clone.

>TRBJ2-1|few|TRBD1|TRBV5-4
TGTGCCAGCAGCTCCTCCGCTGAGGGGGCGTACAATGAGCAGTTCTTC
CASSSSAEGAYNEQFF
>TRBJ1-1|.|TRBD1|TRBV6-6
TGTGCCAGCAGCTCACAGGGGGACACTGAAGCTTTCTTT
CASSSQGDTEAFF
>TRBJ1-1|.|TRBD1|TRBV18
TGTGCCAGCTCACGATCCACAGGGGACACTGAAGCTTTCTTT
CASSRSTGDTEAFF
>TRBJ1-6|.|.|TRBV19
TGTGCCAGTAGAATGATGACAGGTGGGAATTCACCCCTCCACTTT
CASRMMTGGNSPLHF
>TRBJ2-7|.|TRBD1|TRBV9
TGTGCCAGCAGCCTGGGACAGGGGGCCTACGAGCAGTACTTC
CASSLGQGAYEQYF
>TRBJ1-2|.|.|TRBV27
TGTGCCAGCAGTTTACGGGGTAGTCTTAGTGCTAGCACCTTC
CASSLRGSLSASTF
>TRBJ2-7|.|.|TRBV6-5
TGTGCCAGCAGTTACTCGGAAGGGGGGGACTACGAGCAGTACTTC
CASSYSEGGDYEQYF
>TRBJ2-3|.|TRBD1|TRBV6-4
TGTGCCAGCAGCCGACAGGGCCTCACAGATACGCAGTATTTT
CASSRQGLTDTQYF
>TRBJ2-6|.|.|TRBV5-1
TGCGCCAGCAGCTTGTCCTATCCGGTTAGCAGCTACTCTGGGGCCAACGTCCTGACTTTC
CASSLSYPVSSYSGANVLTF
>TRBJ2-1|.|.|TRBV4-2
TGTGCCAGCAGCCCCCGGACTAACTCCTACAATGAGCAGTTCTTC
CASSPRTNSYNEQFF
>TRBJ1-2|.|TRBD1|TRBV7-9
TGTGCCAGCAGCTTATTGCTCGACAGGGATGGCTACACCTTC
CASSLLLDRDGYTF
>TRBJ2-7|.|TRBD1|TRBV9
TGTGCCAGCAGCGACCGTAGGGACAGGGGGATCGAGCAGTACTTC
CASSDRRDRGIEQYF
>TRBJ2-7|once|TRBD1|TRBV7-2
TGTGCCAGCAGCGCAACAGGGGTAAAGGGAACTCAGCAGTACTTC
CASSATGVKGTQQYF
>TRBJ2-3|.|TRBD2|TRBV5-6
TGTGCCAGCAGCCCCGGGACTAGCGGGCCCACAGATACGCAGTATTTT
CASSPGTSGPTDTQYF
>TRBJ1-3|.|.|TRBV5-8
TGTGCCAGCAGCCTAATTAGAGGAAACACCATATATTTT
CASSLIRGNTIYF
>TRBJ1-5|.|.|TRBV27
TGTGCCAGCACCTCTTCATACGGGGGGATCGGCAATCAGCCCCAGCATTTT
CASTSSYGGIGNQPQHF
>TRBJ2-7|.|TRBD1|TRBV15
TGTGCCACCAGCAGAGGGGGGACAGTTTACTCCTACGAGCAGTACTTC
CATSRGGTVYSYEQYF
>TRBJ2-7|.|.|TRBV15
TGTGCCACCAGCAGAGAAAGGTCCGGTCAGGGAAGGGGCTACGAGCAGTACTTC
CATSRERSGQGRGYEQYF
>TRBJ2-1|.|TRBD2|TRBV9
TGTGCCAGCAGCCCGCGGACTAGCCTTCGGTATGAGCAGTTCTTC
CASSPRTSLRYEQFF
>TRBJ1-4|.|TRBD1|TRBV19
TGTGCCAGTCTGGACAGGGTTAATGAAAAACTGTTTTTT
CASLDRVNEKLFF
>TRBJ1-1|.|TRBD1|TRBV30
TGTGCCTGGAGGCCGAACAGGGGGACTGAAGCTTTCTTT
CAWRPNRGTEAFF
>TRBJ1-4|.|TRBD1|TRBV2
TGTGCCAGCAAAGCCGGGACAGGGAGTGAAAAACTGTTTTTT
CASKAGTGSEKLFF
>TRBJ2-7|few|.|TRBV7-9
TGTGCCAGCAGCTCGCCCGGGTGGCCCTACGAGCAGTACTTC
CASSSPGWPYEQYF
>TRBJ2-7|once|.|TRBV5-4
TGTGCCAGCAGCTTGCCAGGGAAAGCCTACGAGCAGTACTTC
CASSLPGKAYEQYF
>TRBJ1-1|.|.|TRBV14
TGTGCCAGCAGCCAGACGGGTGGGGGGAGACCTTTCTTT
CASSQTGGGRPFF
>TRBJ2-3|.|.|TRBV9
TGTGCCAGCAGCGTAGATGTACAAGATACGCAGTATTTT
CASSVDVQDTQYF
>TRBJ2-7|.|.|TRBV30
TGTGCCTGGAGTGTGACAGTCGATTACGAGCAGTACTTC
CAWSVTVDYEQYF
>TRBJ2-2|.|.|TRBV10-2
TGCGCCAGCAGCCCCGACTCTTTTTCGGAGCTGTTTTTT
CASSPDSFSELFF
>TRBJ1-4|once|.|TRBV10-3
TGTGCCACCTCACCGGGACAAGCTAATGAAAAACTGTTTTTT
CATSPGQANEKLFF
>TRBJ1-1|few|.|TRBV7-9
TGTGCCAGCAGCTTATATTGGGGGGAATCTGAAGCTTTCTTT
CASSLYWGESEAFF
>TRBJ2-1|.|.|TRBV6-6
TGTGCCAGCAGAAATGGGGCTAGACTCTACAATGAGCAGTTCTTC
CASRNGARLYNEQFF
>TRBJ2-7|.|.|TRBV6-5
TGTGCCAGCAGACCTTCCGGGGGATACGAGCAGTACTTC
CASRPSGGYEQYF
>TRBJ1-2|.|.|TRBV5-1
TGCGCCAGCAGCCCCAGGACAGCTCCTGCGCTCTATGGCTACACCTTC
CASSPRTAPALYGYTF
>TRBJ1-2|.|TRBD1|TRBV5-1
TGCGCCAGCAGCTTTCCGGGACAGGGGGGCGGCTACACCTTC
CASSFPGQGGGYTF
>TRBJ2-1|.|.|TRBV5-6
TGTGCCAGCAGCCGCGGGGACAGCCTAGGCTACAATGAGCAGTTCTTC
CASSRGDSLGYNEQFF
>TRBJ1-2|.|.|TRBV6-5
TGTGCCAGCATTGGGAGGGGTGGGACGGACTATGGCTACACCTTC
CASIGRGGTDYGYTF
>TRBJ1-1|few|TRBD1|TRBV15
TGTGCCACCAGCACCCCAGGGGGCACTGAAGCTTTCTTT
CATSTPGGTEAFF
>TRBJ2-6|few|.|TRBV5-1
TGCGCCAGCAGCTTGAACAGGGCCTCTGGGGCCAACGTCCTGACTTTC
CASSLNRASGANVLTF
>TRBJ1-1|.|TRBD1|TRBV10-3
TGTGCCATCATAGGGACAGGGGGTACTGAAGCTTTCTTT
CAIIGTGGTEAFF
>TRBJ2-3|once|.|TRBV9
TGTGCCAGCAGCGATGGAGGGGGGGCGAGCACAGATACGCAGTATTTT
CASSDGGGASTDTQYF
>TRBJ1-3|.|.|TRBV9
TGTGCCAGCAGCGTAGACCTATCTGGAAACACCATATATTTT
CASSVDLSGNTIYF
>TRBJ2-7|.|.|TRBV27
TGTGCCAGCAGTTCCGGGGACACAAACTACGAGCAGTACTTC
CASSSGDTNYEQYF
>TRBJ1-2|.|TRBD1|TRBV7-3
TGTGCCAGCAGCTTAGGGACAGCCTATGGCTACACCTTC
CASSLGTAYGYTF
>TRBJ2-5|.|TRBD2|TRBV5-4
TGTGCCAGCAGCTCGATGAGGACTAGCGGGGGTTTTGGGGAGACCCAGTACTTC
CASSSMRTSGGFGETQYF
>TRBJ2-7|.|.|TRBV5-7
TGTGCCAGCAGCTTCGGAGGGTTCTACGAGCAGTACTTC
CASSFGGFYEQYF
>TRBJ1-1|.|.|TRBV12-5
TGTGCTAGTGGTATTGAGACTGAAGCTTTCTTT
CASGIETEAFF
>TRBJ2-7|.|TRBD1|TRBV11-2
TGTGCCAGCAGCTTGGGACAGGGGATGTACGAGCAGTACTTC
CASSLGQGMYEQYF
>TRBJ1-1|.|.|TRBV4-1
TGCGCCAGCAGTCGAACACAGGCATTGAACACTGAAGCTTTCTTT
CASSRTQALNTEAFF